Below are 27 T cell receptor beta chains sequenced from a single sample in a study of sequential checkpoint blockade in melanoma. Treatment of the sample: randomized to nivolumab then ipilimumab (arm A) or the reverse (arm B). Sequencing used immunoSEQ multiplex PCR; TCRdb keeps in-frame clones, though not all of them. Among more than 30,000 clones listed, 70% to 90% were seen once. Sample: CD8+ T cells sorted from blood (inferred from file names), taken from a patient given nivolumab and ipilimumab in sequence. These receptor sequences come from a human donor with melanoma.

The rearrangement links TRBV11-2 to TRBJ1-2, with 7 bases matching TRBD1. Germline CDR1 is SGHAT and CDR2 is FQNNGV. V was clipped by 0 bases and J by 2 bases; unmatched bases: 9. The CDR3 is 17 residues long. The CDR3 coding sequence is TGTGCCAGCAGCTTAGAGGGCAGGGGGGAGGAAAACTATGGCTACACCTTC. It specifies CASSLEGRGEENYGYTF.

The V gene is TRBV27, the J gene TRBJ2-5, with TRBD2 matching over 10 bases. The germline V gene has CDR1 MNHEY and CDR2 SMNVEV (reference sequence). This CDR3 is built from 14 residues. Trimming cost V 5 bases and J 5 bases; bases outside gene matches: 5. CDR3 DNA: TGTGCCAGCAGTCCTAGCGGGAGCTTGGAGACCCAGTACTTC. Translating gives CASSPSGSLETQYF.

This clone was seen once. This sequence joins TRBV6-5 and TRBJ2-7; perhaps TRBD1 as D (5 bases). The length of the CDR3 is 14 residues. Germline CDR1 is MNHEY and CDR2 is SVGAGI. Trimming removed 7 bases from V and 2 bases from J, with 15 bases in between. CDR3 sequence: CASTRPGHPYEQYF. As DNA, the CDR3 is TGTGCCAGCACCAGACCCGGACACCCCTACGAGCAGTACTTC.

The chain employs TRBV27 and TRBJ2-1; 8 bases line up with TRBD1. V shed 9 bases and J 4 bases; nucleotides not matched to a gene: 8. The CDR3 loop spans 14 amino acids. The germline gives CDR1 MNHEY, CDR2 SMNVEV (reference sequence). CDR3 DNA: TGTGCCAGTCCCGGGACAGGTTCTTACAATGAGCAGTTCTTC. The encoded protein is CASPGTGSYNEQFF.

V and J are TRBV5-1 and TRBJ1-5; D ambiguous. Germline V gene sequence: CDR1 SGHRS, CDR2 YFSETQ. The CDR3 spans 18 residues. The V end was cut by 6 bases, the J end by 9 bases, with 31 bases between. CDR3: CASIIMLLKCARLRPQHF. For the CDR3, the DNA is TGCGCCAGCATTATCATGTTGCTCAAGTGTGCGCGTCTAAGGCCCCAGCATTTT.

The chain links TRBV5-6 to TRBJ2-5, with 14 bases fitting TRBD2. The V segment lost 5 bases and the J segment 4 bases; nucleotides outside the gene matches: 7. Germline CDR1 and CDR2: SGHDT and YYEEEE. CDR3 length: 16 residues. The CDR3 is CASRRTSGGILETQYF. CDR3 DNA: TGTGCCAGCAGGAGGACTAGCGGGGGGATTTTAGAGACCCAGTACTTC.

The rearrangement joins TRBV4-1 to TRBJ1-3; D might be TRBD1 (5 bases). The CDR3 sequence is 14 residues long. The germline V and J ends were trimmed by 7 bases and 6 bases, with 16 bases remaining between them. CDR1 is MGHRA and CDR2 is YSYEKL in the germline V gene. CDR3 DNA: TGCGCCAGCACCCTCTCCGGGGGTGAAAACACCATATATTTT. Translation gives CASTLSGGENTIYF.

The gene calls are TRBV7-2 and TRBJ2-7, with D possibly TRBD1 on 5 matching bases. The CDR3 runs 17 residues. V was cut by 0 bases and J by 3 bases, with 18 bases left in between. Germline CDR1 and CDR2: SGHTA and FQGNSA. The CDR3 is CASSLAPQATLNYEQYF. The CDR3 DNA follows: TGTGCCAGCAGCTTAGCCCCACAGGCTACCTTAAACTACGAGCAGTACTTC.

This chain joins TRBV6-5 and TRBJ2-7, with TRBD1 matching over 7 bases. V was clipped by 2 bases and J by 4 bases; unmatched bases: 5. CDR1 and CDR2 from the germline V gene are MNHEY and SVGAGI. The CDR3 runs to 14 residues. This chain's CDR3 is CASSYEGAPYEQYF. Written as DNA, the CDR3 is TGTGCCAGCAGTTACGAGGGGGCGCCGTACGAGCAGTACTTC.

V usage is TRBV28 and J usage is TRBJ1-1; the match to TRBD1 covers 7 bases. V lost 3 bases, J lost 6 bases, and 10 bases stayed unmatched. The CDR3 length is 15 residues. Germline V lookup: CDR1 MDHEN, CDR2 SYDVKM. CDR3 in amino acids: CASSFRPFDRAEAFF. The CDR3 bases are TGTGCCAGCAGTTTCCGACCTTTTGACAGGGCTGAAGCTTTCTTT.

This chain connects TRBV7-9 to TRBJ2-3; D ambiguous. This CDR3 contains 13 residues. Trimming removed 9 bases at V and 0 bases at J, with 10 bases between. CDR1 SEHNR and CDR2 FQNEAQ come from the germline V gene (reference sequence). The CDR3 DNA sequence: TGTGCCAGTCCGGAGTCTAGCACAGATACGCAGTATTTT. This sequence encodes CASPESSTDTQYF.

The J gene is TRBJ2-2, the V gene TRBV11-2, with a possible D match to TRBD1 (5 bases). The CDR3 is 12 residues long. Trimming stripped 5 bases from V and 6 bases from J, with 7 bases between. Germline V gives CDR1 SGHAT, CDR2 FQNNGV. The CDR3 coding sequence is TGTGCCAGCAGCCAAGGGGCCGGGGAGCTGTTTTTT. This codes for CASSQGAGELFF.

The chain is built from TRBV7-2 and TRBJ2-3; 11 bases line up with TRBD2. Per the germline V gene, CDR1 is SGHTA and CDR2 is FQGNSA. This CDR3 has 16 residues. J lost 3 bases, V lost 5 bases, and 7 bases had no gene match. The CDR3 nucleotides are TGTGCCAGCAGCGCGTGGACTAGCGGGTTGACAGATACGCAGTATTTT. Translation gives CASSAWTSGLTDTQYF.

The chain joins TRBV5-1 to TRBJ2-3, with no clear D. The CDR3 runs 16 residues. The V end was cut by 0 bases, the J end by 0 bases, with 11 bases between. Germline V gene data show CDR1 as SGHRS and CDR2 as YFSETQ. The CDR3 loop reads CASSLVSPSSTDTQYF. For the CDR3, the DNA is TGCGCCAGCAGCTTGGTGTCTCCCTCTAGCACAGATACGCAGTATTTT.

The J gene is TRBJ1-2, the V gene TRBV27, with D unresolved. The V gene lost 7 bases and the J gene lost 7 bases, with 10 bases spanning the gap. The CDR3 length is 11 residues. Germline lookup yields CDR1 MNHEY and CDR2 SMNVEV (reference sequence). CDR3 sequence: CASKEGGGYTF. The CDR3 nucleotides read TGTGCCAGCAAGGAGGGAGGTGGCTACACCTTC.

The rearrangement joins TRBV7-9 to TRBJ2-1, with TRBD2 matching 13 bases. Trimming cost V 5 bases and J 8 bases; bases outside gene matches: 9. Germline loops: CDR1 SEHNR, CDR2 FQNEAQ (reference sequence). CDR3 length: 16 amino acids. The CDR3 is CASSRSLAGGPDEQFF. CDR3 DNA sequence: TGTGCCAGCAGCCGTTCACTAGCGGGAGGGCCGGATGAGCAGTTCTTC.

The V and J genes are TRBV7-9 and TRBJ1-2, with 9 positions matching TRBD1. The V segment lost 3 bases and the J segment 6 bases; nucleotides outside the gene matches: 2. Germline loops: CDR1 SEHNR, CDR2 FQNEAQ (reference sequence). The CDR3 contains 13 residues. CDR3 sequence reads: CASSLGTGNGYTF. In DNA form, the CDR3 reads TGTGCCAGCAGCTTGGGGACAGGGAATGGCTACACCTTC.

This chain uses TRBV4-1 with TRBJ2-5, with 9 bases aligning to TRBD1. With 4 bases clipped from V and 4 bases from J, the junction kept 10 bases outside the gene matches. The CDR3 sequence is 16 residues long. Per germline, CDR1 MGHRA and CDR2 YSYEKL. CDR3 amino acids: CASSLQTGGGRETQYF. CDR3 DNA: TGCGCCAGCAGCCTCCAGACAGGGGGAGGTCGAGAGACCCAGTACTTC.

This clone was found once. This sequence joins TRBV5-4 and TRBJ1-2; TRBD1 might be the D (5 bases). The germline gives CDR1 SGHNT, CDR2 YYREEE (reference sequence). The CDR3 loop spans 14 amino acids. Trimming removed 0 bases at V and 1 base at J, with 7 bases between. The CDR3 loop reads CASSLGRDNYGYTF. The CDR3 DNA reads TGTGCCAGCAGCTTGGGCAGGGATAACTATGGCTACACCTTC. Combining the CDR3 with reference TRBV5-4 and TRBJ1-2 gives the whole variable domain ETGVTQSPTHLIKTRGQQVTLRCSSQSGHNTVSWYQQALGQGPQFIFQYYREEENGRGNFPPRFSGLQFPNYSSELNVNALELDDSALYLCASSLGRDNYGYTFGSGTRLTVV.

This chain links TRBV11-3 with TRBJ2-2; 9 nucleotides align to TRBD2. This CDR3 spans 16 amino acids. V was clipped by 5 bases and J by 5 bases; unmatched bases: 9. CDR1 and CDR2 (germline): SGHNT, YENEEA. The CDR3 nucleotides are TGTGCCAGCAGCCGGCGGCTAGCGGGATCTACCGGGGAGCTGTTTTTT. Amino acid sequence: CASSRRLAGSTGELFF.

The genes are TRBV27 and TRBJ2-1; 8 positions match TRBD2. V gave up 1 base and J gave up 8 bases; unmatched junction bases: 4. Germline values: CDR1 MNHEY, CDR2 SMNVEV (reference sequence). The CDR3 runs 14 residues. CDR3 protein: CASSLWAGGHEQFF. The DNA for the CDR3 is TGTGCCAGCAGTTTATGGGCGGGAGGTCATGAGCAGTTCTTC.

CDR3 in DNA: TGCAGCGTGAACAGGGAGGGCTATGGCTACACCTTC. Translation: CSVNREGYGYTF. The genes are TRBV29-1 and TRBJ1-2; D perhaps matches TRBD1 (6 bases). Germline V lookup: CDR1 SQVTM, CDR2 ANQGSEA. Trimming removed 6 bases from V and 4 bases from J, with 12 bases in between. The CDR3 spans 12 residues.

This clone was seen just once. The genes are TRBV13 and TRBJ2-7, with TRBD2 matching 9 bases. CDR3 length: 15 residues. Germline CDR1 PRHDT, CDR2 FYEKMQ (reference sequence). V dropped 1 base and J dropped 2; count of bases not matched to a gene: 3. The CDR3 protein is CASSLDGGGAYEQYF. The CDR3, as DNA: TGTGCCAGCAGCTTAGACGGCGGGGGGGCCTACGAGCAGTACTTC.

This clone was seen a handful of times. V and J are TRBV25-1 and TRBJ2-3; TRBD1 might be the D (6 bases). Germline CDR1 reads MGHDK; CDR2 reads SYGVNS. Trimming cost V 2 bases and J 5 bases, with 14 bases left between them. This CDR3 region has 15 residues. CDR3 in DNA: TGTGCCAGCAGTGAACCGCACAGGGCGGAAGATACGCAGTATTTT. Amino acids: CASSEPHRAEDTQYF. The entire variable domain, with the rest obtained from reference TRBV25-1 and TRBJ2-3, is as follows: EADIYQTPRYLVIGTGKKITLECSQTMGHDKMYWYQQDPGMELHLIHYSYGVNSTEKGDLSSESTVSRIRTEHFPLTLESARPSHTSQYLCASSEPHRAEDTQYFGPGTRLTVL.

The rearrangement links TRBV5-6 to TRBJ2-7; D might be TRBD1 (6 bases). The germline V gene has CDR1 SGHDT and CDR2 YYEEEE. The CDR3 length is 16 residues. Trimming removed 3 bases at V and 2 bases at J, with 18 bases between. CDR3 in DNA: TGTGCCAGCAGCTCCCTTATGGGGGCCAACCCCTACGAGCAGTACTTC. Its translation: CASSSLMGANPYEQYF.

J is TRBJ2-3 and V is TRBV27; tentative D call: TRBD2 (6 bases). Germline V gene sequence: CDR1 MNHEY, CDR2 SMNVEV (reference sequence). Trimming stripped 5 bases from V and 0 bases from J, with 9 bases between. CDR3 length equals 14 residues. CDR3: CASSRGTSTDTQYF. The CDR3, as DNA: TGTGCCAGCAGTCGAGGGACTAGCACAGATACGCAGTATTTT.

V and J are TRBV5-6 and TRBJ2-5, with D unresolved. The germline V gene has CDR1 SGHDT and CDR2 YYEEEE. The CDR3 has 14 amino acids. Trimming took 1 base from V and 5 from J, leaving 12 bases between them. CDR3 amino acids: CASSLLRVMETQYF. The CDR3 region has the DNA TGTGCCAGCAGCTTGTTACGGGTTATGGAGACCCAGTACTTC.